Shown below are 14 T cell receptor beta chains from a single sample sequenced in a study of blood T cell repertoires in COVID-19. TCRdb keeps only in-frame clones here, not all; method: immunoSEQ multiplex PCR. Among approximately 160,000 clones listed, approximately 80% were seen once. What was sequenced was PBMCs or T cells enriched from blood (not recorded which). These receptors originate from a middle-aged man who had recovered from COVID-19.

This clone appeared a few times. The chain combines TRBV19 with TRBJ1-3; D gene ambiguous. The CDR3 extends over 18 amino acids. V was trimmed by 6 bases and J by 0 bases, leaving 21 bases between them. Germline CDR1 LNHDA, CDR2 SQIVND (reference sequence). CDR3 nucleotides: TGTGCCAGTAGCCCCGCGGGCTCCCTCTCCTACTCTGGAAACACCATATATTTT. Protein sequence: CASSPAGSLSYSGNTIYF.

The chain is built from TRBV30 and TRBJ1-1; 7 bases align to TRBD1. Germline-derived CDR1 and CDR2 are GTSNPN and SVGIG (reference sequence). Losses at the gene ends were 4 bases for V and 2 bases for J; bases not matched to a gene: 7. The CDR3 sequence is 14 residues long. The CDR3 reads CAWNGGQINTEAFF. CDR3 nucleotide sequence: TGTGCCTGGAATGGGGGACAGATAAACACTGAAGCTTTCTTT.

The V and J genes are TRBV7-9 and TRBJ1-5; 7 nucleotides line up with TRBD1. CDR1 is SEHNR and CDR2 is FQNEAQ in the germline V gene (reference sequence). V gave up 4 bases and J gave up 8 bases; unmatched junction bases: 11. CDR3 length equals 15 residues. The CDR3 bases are TGTGCCAGCAGCTCAGCCGCCAGGGGGATGGAGCCCCAGCATTTT. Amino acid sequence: CASSSAARGMEPQHF.

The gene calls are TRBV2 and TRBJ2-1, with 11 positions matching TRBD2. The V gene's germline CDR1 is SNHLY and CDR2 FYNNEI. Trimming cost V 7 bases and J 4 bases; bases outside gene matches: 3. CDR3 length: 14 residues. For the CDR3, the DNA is TGTGCCAGCACGCTAGCGGGGGGATACAATGAGCAGTTCTTC. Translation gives CASTLAGGYNEQFF. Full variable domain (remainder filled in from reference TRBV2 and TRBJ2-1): EPEVTQTPSHQVTQMGQEVILRCVPISNHLYFYWYRQILGQKVEFLVSFYNNEISEKSEIFDDQFSVERPDGSNFTLKIRSTKLEDSAMYFCASTLAGGYNEQFFGPGTRLTVL.

The chain's CDR3 is CAFPGDDYHLSV. The CDR3 DNA sequence: TGTGCCTTTCCGGGTGACGACTACCATCTGTCCGTC. The genes are TRBV6-8 and TRBJ2-7; TRBD2 might be the D (5 bases). The length of the CDR3 is 12 residues. Germline loops: CDR1 MNHGY, CDR2 SAAAGT.

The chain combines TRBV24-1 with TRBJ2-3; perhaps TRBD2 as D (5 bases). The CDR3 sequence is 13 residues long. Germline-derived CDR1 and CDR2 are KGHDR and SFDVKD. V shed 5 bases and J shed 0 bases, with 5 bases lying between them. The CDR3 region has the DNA TGTGCCACCAGTGGAGGGAGCACAGATACGCAGTATTTT. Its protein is CATSGGSTDTQYF.

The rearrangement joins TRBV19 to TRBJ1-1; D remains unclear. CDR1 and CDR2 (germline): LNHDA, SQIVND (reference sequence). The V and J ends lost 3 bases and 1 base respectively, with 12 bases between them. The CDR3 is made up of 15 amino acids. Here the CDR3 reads CASSIIDSGNTEAFF. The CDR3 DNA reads TGTGCCAGTAGTATCATCGATTCGGGGAACACTGAAGCTTTCTTT.

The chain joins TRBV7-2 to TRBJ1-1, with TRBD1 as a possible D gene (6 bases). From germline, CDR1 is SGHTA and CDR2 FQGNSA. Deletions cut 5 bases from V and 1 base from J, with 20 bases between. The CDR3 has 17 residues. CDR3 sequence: CASSPGWGGQKNTEAFF. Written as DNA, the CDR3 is TGTGCCAGCAGCCCTGGGTGGGGTGGACAGAAGAACACTGAAGCTTTCTTT.

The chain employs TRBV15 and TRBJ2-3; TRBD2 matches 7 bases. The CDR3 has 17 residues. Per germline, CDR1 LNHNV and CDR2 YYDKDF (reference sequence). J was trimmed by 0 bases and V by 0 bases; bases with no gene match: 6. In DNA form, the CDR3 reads TGTGCCACCAGCAGAGATAGGAGCGGGGCTAGCACAGATACGCAGTATTTT. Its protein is CATSRDRSGASTDTQYF.

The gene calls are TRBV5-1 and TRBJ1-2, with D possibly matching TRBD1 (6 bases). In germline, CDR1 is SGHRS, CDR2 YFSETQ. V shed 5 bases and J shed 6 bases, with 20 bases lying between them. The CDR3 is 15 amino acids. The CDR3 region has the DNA TGCGCCAGCAGTCAGGCCGGGGGGCGCCTAGATGGCTACACCTTC. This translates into CASSQAGGRLDGYTF.

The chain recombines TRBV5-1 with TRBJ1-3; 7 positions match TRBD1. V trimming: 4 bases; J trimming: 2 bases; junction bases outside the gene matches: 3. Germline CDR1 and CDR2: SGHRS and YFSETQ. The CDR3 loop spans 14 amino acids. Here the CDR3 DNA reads TGCGCCAGCAGCGCCGACAGGGCTGGAAACACCATATATTTT. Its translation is CASSADRAGNTIYF.

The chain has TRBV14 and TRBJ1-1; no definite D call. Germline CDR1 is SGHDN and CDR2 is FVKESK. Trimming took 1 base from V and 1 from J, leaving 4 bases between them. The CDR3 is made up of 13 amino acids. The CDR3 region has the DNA TGTGCCAGCAGCCAAGCCTGGAACACTGAAGCTTTCTTT. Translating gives CASSQAWNTEAFF.

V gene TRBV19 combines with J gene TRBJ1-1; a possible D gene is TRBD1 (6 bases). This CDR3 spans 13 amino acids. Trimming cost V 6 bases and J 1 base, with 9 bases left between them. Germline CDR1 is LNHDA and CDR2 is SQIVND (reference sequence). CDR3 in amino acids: CASSLRGNTEAFF. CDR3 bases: TGTGCCAGTAGCCTCAGGGGGAACACTGAAGCTTTCTTT.

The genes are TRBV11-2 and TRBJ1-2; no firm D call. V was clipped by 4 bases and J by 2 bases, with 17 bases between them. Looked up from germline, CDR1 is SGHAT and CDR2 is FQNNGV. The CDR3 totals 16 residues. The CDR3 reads CASSSGSKAWNYGYTF. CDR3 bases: TGTGCCAGCAGCTCGGGGTCGAAAGCCTGGAACTATGGCTACACCTTC. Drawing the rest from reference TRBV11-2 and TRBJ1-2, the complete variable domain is EAGVAQSPRYKIIEKRQSVAFWCNPISGHATLYWYQQILGQGPKLLIQFQNNGVVDDSQLPKDRFSAERLKGVDSTLKIQPAKLEDSAVYLCASSSGSKAWNYGYTFGSGTRLTVV.